Here is one T cell receptor beta chain with its context. Which antigen it targets is not known. It has no much larger one-base neighbor in the sample; base qualities were not kept. The data were obtained in a study of Ad26.COV2.S vaccination and SARS-CoV-2 variants (dated by TCRdb to the early 2020s). For context, the study as a whole: Donors in the vaccine arm were drawn from COV1001, a multicentre, randomized, double-blind, placebo-controlled phase I-IIa trial testing Ad26.COV2.S in healthy adults. Ad26.COV2.S was given intramuscularly at 5x10^10 or 1x10^11 viral particles, as a single shot or as two shots 56 days apart. The specificity and breadth of SARS-CoV-2-reactive T cell receptors after Ad26.COV2.S vaccination were assessed by TCRbeta repertoire sequencing. The TCR-sequenced set comprised around 32 samples: some 20 Ad26.COV2.S vaccine recipients, 5 placebo recipients and 8 SARS-CoV-2 convalescent individuals. Trial participants were randomized into five groups of five, in which low-dose or high-dose Ad26.COV2.S was given once or twice, or placebo was given on both occasions. Blinding of investigators to trial group allocation was maintained during experiments and outcome assessment.

The sample's treatment or condition label, in plain terms: roughly 19 received Ad26.COV2.S at low or high dose, single or two shots; several received placebo; per-sample allocation not given. For vaccine and placebo recipients, the sequenced repertoires came from samples collected on day 63 after the first injection. Between 29 July and 7 August 2020, Cohort 1b enrolled approximately 26 adults aged 18-55 years at one site in Boston, USA. Ad26.COV2.S consisted of a replication-incompetent adenovirus type 26 vector by which a prefusion-stabilized SARS-CoV-2 spike protein from the original Wuhan strain was expressed. Study-wide findings and limitations: Substantial breadth of spike-specific CD8+ and CD4+ T cell responses was reported after vaccination. Spike-specific TCR breadth was higher in Ad26.COV2.S recipients than in placebo recipients (P = 0.0014). It was noted by the authors that total T cell responses may have been underestimated by the TCR breadth and depth analyses. The study lacked the statistical power to compare responses across vaccine doses or regimens. Vaccine and placebo recipients had similar non-spike TCR breadth, a finding consistent with the vaccine containing only spike.

The immunoSEQ Assay was used to sequence TCRbeta CDR3 regions. After extraction, genomic DNA underwent amplification by bias-controlled multiplex PCR, followed by high-throughput sequencing. The authors' pipeline ran thus. To quantify the absolute abundance of every unique TCRbeta CDR3 region, sequences were collapsed and filtered. T cell fraction was estimated by normalization of TCRbeta template counts to usable DNA, with usable DNA being measured through amplification of reference genes present in all nucleated cells. Repertoire TCRs were annotated as SARS-CoV-2-specific by exact matching of V gene, CDR3 amino acid sequence and J gene to a known reactive TCR set. The reference SARS-CoV-2 TCR set was obtained from MIRA and was filtered for enrichment in COVID-19-positive ImmuneCODE repertoires, whereby public or cross-reactive TCRs were removed. Using the MIRA antigens, annotated TCRs were further analysed by specific ORF or by position within an ORF. Depth was the summed frequency of annotated unique rearrangements, while breadth was defined as annotated unique rearrangements over total unique productive rearrangements. Two-sided Wilcoxon rank-sum tests were applied when comparing TCR breadth between groups. TCRdb took over this immuneACCESS table, retaining in-frame rearrangements with V and J assigned. Such tables are incomplete; in checked studies, under half of the missing clones stem from an unresolved V gene, and the remainder is unexplained. V, J and clone size were drawn from that table, and D and trimming were deduced from the DNA. This sample holds about 460,000 clones; roughly nine tenths were observed only once. The ten largest make up over 1.5% of the sample.

Taken from cysteine to phenylalanine, the CDR3 has 17 residues. The read is trimmed to its CDR3 DNA, 51 bases read in frame from base 1. The germline V gene sets CDR1 to ENHRY and CDR2 to SYGVKD. Compared with germline, V lacks 2 bases and J lacks 1 base; bases without a gene match: 6. The sequencing here drew on peripheral blood, taken in a trial of Ad26.COV2.S vaccine versus placebo. Recombination connected TRBV10-3 to TRBJ1-1; 11 of the junction bases match TRBD1. The source of this sequence is a person aged 18 to 59 who received the Ad26.COV2.S COVID-19 vaccine or a placebo. The CDR3 amino acid sequence is: CAISEGQGAIENTEAFF. Here is the DNA: TGTGCCATCAGTGAGGGACAGGGGGCTATAGAGAACACTGAAGCTTTCTTT.